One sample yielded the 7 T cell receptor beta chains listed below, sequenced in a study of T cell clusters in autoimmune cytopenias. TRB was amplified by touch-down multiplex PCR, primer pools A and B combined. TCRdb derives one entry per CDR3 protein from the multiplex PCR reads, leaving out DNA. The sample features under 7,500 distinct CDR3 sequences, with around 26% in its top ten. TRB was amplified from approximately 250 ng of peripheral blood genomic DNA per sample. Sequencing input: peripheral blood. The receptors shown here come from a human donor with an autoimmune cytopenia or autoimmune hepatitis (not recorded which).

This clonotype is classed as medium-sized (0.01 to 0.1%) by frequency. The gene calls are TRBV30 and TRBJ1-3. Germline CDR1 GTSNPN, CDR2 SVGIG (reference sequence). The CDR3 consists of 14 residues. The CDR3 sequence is CAWSVGQPGKTIYF.

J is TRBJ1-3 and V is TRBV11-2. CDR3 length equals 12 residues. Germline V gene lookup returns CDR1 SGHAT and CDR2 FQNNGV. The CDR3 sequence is CASSPRWETIYF.

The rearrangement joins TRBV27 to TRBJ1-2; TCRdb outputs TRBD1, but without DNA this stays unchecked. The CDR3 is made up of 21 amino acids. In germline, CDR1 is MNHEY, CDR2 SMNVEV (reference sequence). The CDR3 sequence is CASSLTGIGGTSFLTLGGYTF.

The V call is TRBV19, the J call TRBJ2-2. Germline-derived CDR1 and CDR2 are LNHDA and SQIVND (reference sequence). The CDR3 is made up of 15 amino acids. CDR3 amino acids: CASRIQGSDTGELFF. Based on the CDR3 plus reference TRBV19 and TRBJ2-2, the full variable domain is DGGITQSPKYLFRKEGQNVTLSCEQNLNHDAMYWYRQDPGQGLRLIYYSQIVNDFQKGDIAEGYSVSREKKESFPLTVTSAQKNPTAFYLCASRIQGSDTGELFFGEGSRLTVL.

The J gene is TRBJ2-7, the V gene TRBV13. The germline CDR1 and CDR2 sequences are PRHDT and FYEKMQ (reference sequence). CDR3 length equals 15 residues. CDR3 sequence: CASSLDRLGSYEQYF.

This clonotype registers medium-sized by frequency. Here the CDR3 reads CASRDLEDYGYTF. V gene TRBV19 combines with J gene TRBJ1-2. CDR1 and CDR2 (germline): LNHDA, SQIVND (reference sequence). The CDR3 totals 13 residues.

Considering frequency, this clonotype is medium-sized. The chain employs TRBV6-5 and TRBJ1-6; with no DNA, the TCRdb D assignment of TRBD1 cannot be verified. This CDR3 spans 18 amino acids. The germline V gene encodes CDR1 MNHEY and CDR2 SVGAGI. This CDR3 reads CASSYSIGGSSYNSPLHF.